The clone carrying this T cell receptor beta chain has ten or more counts. The target antigen is unknown. TCRdb analysed the reads with MiXCR anew, one entry per CDR3 protein. The profile shows under 450,000 distinct CDR3 sequences, around a third of them singletons. This entry is derived from a study of T cell repertoires in cytomegalovirus infection. This receptor was taken from a human donor in good health (CMV status not recorded). Some clones in this sample may be carry-over from other donors' samples. The sample here was cultured PBMCs, taken from culture after CMV antigen stimulation.

CDR3 protein: CASSLGPAGGSEQYV. The CDR3 DNA sequence: TGTGCCAGCAGCTTAGGGCCTGCGGGAGGGTCCGAGCAGTACGTC. The chain carries TRBV7-2 and TRBJ2-7; 9 bases fit TRBD2. V dropped 1 base and J dropped 6; count of bases not matched to a gene: 7. Per germline, CDR1 SGHTA and CDR2 FQGNSA. The CDR3 loop spans 15 amino acids.